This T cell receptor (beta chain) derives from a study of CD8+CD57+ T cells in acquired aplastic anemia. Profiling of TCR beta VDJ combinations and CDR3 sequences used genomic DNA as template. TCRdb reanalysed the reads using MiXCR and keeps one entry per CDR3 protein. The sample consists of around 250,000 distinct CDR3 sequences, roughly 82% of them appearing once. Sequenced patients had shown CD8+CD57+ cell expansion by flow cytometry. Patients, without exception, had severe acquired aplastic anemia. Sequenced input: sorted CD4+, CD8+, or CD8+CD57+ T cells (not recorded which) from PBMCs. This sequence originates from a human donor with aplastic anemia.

The CDR3 sequence: CASSSRGGSGDTQYF. The CDR3 DNA reads as TGTGCCAGCAGCTCGCGGGGCGGGAGCGGAGATACGCAGTATTTT. This chain joins TRBV13 and TRBJ2-3; 7 positions match TRBD2. CDR3 length: 15 amino acids. Germline assignment: CDR1 PRHDT and CDR2 FYEKMQ (reference sequence). The trim removed 4 bases at V and 5 bases at J, leaving 9 bases unmatched.